Shown below are 29 T cell receptor beta chains from a single sample sequenced in a study of cytomegalovirus exposure and HLA in healthy donors. Produced via immunoSEQ multiplex PCR; TCRdb's table is partial and in-frame only. The sample has 100,000 to 150,000 clones, about 93% seen once. Sequences were obtained from PBMCs. The receptors originated from a woman between 18 and 29 years old in good health and CMV-seronegative.

The rearrangement uses TRBV30 and TRBJ1-1; D is perhaps TRBD1 (6 bases). From germline, CDR1 is GTSNPN and CDR2 SVGIG (reference sequence). V lost 0 bases, J lost 1 base, and 6 bases lay in between. This CDR3 has 13 residues. The CDR3 spells CAWSVQGNTEAFF. The CDR3 DNA reads as TGTGCCTGGAGTGTACAGGGGAACACTGAAGCTTTCTTT.

V is TRBV5-4 and J is TRBJ2-3; the D gene is possibly TRBD2 (6 bases). Trimming pared 3 bases from V and 3 bases from J, leaving 11 bases between. Germline assignment: CDR1 SGHNT and CDR2 YYREEE (reference sequence). The length of the CDR3 is 14 residues. Here the CDR3 DNA reads TGTGCCAGCAGCTCGGCGCGGGGAACAGATACGCAGTATTTT. It encodes CASSSARGTDTQYF.

The chain couples TRBV19 to TRBJ1-4; TRBD1 agrees at 7 bases. V was pared by 4 bases and J by 10 bases, with 9 bases of the junction left unmatched. The CDR3 runs 14 residues. Per the germline V gene, CDR1 is LNHDA and CDR2 is SQIVND (reference sequence). The CDR3 sequence is CASSKQGTTGKLFF. The CDR3 DNA sequence: TGTGCCAGTAGTAAACAGGGGACCACCGGAAAACTGTTTTTT.

The chain is built from TRBV9 and TRBJ2-2, with 10 bases aligning to TRBD1. V lost 3 bases to trimming and J lost 5 bases; unmatched junction nucleotides: 7. Germline loops: CDR1 SGDLS, CDR2 YYNGEE. This CDR3 contains 16 residues. The CDR3 protein is CASSGRDRGWTGELFF. The CDR3 region has the DNA TGTGCCAGCAGCGGCCGGGACAGGGGATGGACCGGGGAGCTGTTTTTT.

The gene calls are TRBV2 and TRBJ1-2; D is unclear. Looked up from germline, CDR1 is SNHLY and CDR2 is FYNNEI. CDR3 size: 13 residues. Trimming took 3 bases from V and 5 from J, leaving 10 bases between them. CDR3 coding DNA: TGTGCCAGCAGTGACAAGGGAGAGTATGGCTACACCTTC. This encodes CASSDKGEYGYTF.

This chain joins TRBV7-9 and TRBJ1-2; 9 bases line up with TRBD1. The ends lost 4 bases at V and 6 bases at J; junction bases unmatched: 6. This CDR3 contains 14 residues. CDR1 and CDR2 from the germline V gene are SEHNR and FQNEAQ (reference sequence). This CDR3 is CASSSGTGKDGYTF. CDR3 DNA: TGTGCCAGCAGCTCAGGGACAGGGAAGGATGGCTACACCTTC. Based on the CDR3 plus reference TRBV7-9 and TRBJ1-2, the full variable domain is DTGVSQNPRHKITKRGQNVTFRCDPISEHNRLYWYRQTLGQGPEFLTYFQNEAQLEKSRLLSDRFSAERPKGSFSTLEIQRTEQGDSAMYLCASSSGTGKDGYTFGSGTRLTVV.

The rearrangement uses TRBV5-5 and TRBJ1-5; D remains ambiguous. The germline V gene encodes CDR1 SGHKS and CDR2 YYEKEE (reference sequence). V lost 4 bases and J lost 5, with 10 bases in between. The CDR3 totals 13 residues. The CDR3: CASSATSDQPQHF. Here the CDR3 DNA reads TGTGCCAGCAGCGCTACGTCGGATCAGCCCCAGCATTTT.

The rearrangement uses TRBV2 and TRBJ1-3; D unresolved. This CDR3 contains 12 residues. Germline lookup yields CDR1 SNHLY and CDR2 FYNNEI. The V end lost 9 bases, the J end lost 0 bases, and 6 bases lay between the germline ends. CDR3 residues: CASRVSGNTIYF. The CDR3 coding sequence is TGTGCCAGTCGCGTCTCTGGAAACACCATATATTTT.

This chain uses TRBV28 with TRBJ2-3, with D unclear. The germline V and J ends were trimmed by 2 bases and 4 bases, with 7 bases remaining between them. Germline V CDR1 and CDR2: MDHEN, SYDVKM. The CDR3 contains 13 residues. The CDR3 nucleotides read TGTGCCAGCAGTTTACTCCTAGCAGATACGCAGTATTTT. Its protein is CASSLLLADTQYF.

This chain joins TRBV18 and TRBJ2-1, with unresolved D. Trimming stripped 3 bases from V and 5 bases from J, with 2 bases between. The CDR3 totals 11 residues. Germline V gives CDR1 KGHSH, CDR2 LQKENI. In DNA form, the CDR3 reads TGTGCCAGCTCACCCAACAATGAGCAGTTCTTC. Translated, it gives CASSPNNEQFF. Full variable domain (outside the CDR3, taken from reference TRBV18 and TRBJ2-1): NAGVMQNPRHLVRRRGQEARLRCSPMKGHSHVYWYRQLPEEGLKFMVYLQKENIIDESGMPKERFSAEFPKEGPSILRIQQVVRGDSAAYFCASSPNNEQFFGPGTRLTVL.

The chain carries TRBV2 and TRBJ1-3; unclear D gene. The V gene lost 6 bases and the J gene lost 7 bases, with 16 bases spanning the gap. The CDR3 runs 14 residues. The germline gives CDR1 SNHLY, CDR2 FYNNEI. As DNA, the CDR3 is TGTGCCAGCAGGGTTTTAACTTTACGGAACACCATATATTTT. Translated, it gives CASRVLTLRNTIYF.

This clone was recorded only once. The chain uses TRBV6-6 and TRBJ2-7; 8 bases are shared with TRBD2. CDR1 and CDR2 from the germline V gene are MNHNY and SVGAGI (reference sequence). Trimming took 5 bases from V and 2 from J; bases not matched to a gene: 5. This CDR3 is built from 14 residues. DNA for the CDR3: TGTGCCAGCAGTGGAGGCGGGGGGACCTACGAGCAGTACTTC. Its protein is CASSGGGGTYEQYF.

The V and J genes are TRBV28 and TRBJ1-2, with D perhaps matching TRBD1 (5 bases). CDR1 MDHEN and CDR2 SYDVKM come from the germline V gene. Deletions cut 2 bases from V and 4 bases from J, with 11 bases between. The CDR3 is made up of 14 amino acids. In DNA form, the CDR3 reads TGTGCCAGCAGTTTACTGGTCCAGGGCTATGGCTACACCTTC. Protein sequence: CASSLLVQGYGYTF.

This clone was observed once. This chain joins TRBV5-1 and TRBJ1-1, with D unclear. This CDR3 spans 14 amino acids. Trimming took 4 bases from V and 1 from J, leaving 11 bases between them. Germline V gene lookup returns CDR1 SGHRS and CDR2 YFSETQ. In DNA form, the CDR3 reads TGCGCCAGCAGCCAACGGGTTGGGAACACTGAAGCTTTCTTT. Its protein product is CASSQRVGNTEAFF.

This chain joins TRBV28 and TRBJ2-7; D may be TRBD1 (6 bases). The CDR3 runs 13 residues. Germline lookup yields CDR1 MDHEN and CDR2 SYDVKM. Trimming took off 7 bases at V and 1 base at J, with 11 bases between the two ends. The CDR3 DNA follows: TGTGCCAGCACTCTACAGGGATCCTACGAGCAGTACTTC. Its translation is CASTLQGSYEQYF.

CDR3 sequence (DNA): TGCGCCAGCAGCCCTCTCCCTGGGACAGACTATGGCTACACCTTC. As protein: CASSPLPGTDYGYTF. The genes are TRBV5-1 and TRBJ1-2; 7 nucleotides agree with TRBD1. The CDR3 consists of 15 residues. V dropped 4 bases and J dropped 3; count of bases not matched to a gene: 9. Germline V gives CDR1 SGHRS, CDR2 YFSETQ. Full variable domain (rest looked up from reference TRBV5-1 and TRBJ1-2): KAGVTQTPRYLIKTRGQQVTLSCSPISGHRSVSWYQQTPGQGLQFLFEYFSETQRNKGNFPGRFSGRQFSNSRSEMNVSTLELGDSALYLCASSPLPGTDYGYTFGSGTRLTVV.

V and J are TRBV4-2 and TRBJ1-2; 10 positions agree with TRBD1. The CDR3 consists of 15 residues. V gave up 1 base and J gave up 8 bases; unmatched junction bases: 7. Germline CDR1 LGHNA, CDR2 YNFKEQ. CDR3 amino acids: CASSQGGQGTEGYTF. The CDR3 DNA sequence: TGTGCCAGCAGCCAAGGGGGACAGGGGACAGAAGGCTACACCTTC.

This clone was picked up a small number of times. J is TRBJ2-7 and V is TRBV18, with TRBD1 matching over 7 bases. The CDR3 consists of 15 residues. V shed 2 bases, J shed 2 bases, and the junction held 6 bases outside the gene matches. Germline CDR1 KGHSH, CDR2 LQKENI. The CDR3 spells CASSPYRDSPYEQYF. In DNA, the CDR3 is TGTGCCAGCTCACCATACCGGGACAGCCCCTACGAGCAGTACTTC.

The chain couples TRBV18 to TRBJ1-5; 7 bases agree with TRBD1. The V gene's germline CDR1 is KGHSH and CDR2 LQKENI. The V and J ends lost 4 bases and 1 base, in that order; junction bases with no gene match: 1. This CDR3 has 14 residues. CDR3 coding DNA: TGTGCCAGCTCACGACAGGGAAGCAATCAGCCCCAGCATTTT. This encodes CASSRQGSNQPQHF.

This clone was observed many times. The rearrangement joins TRBV19 to TRBJ1-1; perhaps TRBD1 as D (5 bases). The germline CDR1 and CDR2 sequences are LNHDA and SQIVND (reference sequence). There are 14 residues in the CDR3. Trimming stripped 3 bases from V and 4 bases from J, with 12 bases between. CDR3 protein: CASSIPGGGTEAFF. The CDR3 nucleotides read TGTGCCAGTAGTATCCCGGGGGGTGGCACTGAAGCTTTCTTT.

The chain carries TRBV29-1 and TRBJ2-5; D possibly corresponds to TRBD2 (6 bases). V was pared by 6 bases and J by 1 base, with 15 bases between. The CDR3 consists of 14 residues. CDR1 is SQVTM and CDR2 is ANQGSEA in the germline V gene. The CDR3 DNA is TGCAGCGTCCTACCGGGACTCCGCCAAGAGACCCAGTACTTC. This encodes CSVLPGLRQETQYF.

The chain carries TRBV6-6 and TRBJ2-1; tentatively, D is TRBD2 (5 bases). CDR1 and CDR2 from the germline V gene are MNHNY and SVGAGI (reference sequence). Trimming stripped 0 bases from V and 3 bases from J, with 9 bases between. The CDR3 totals 15 residues. CDR3 in amino acids: CASSYSGRGYNEQFF. The CDR3 DNA sequence: TGTGCCAGCAGTTACTCTGGACGGGGCTACAATGAGCAGTTCTTC.

This chain uses TRBV5-1 with TRBJ1-6; no definite D call. Looked up from germline, CDR1 is SGHRS and CDR2 is YFSETQ. The CDR3 spans 17 residues. The germline V and J ends were trimmed by 1 base and 6 bases, with 17 bases remaining between them. This chain's CDR3 is CASSLSSGEKLNSPLHF. DNA for the CDR3: TGCGCCAGCAGCTTGTCTTCTGGGGAGAAGCTTAATTCACCCCTCCACTTT.

The chain joins TRBV2 to TRBJ1-3; 11 positions agree with TRBD1. The CDR3 sequence is 17 residues long. V was clipped by 5 bases and J by 3 bases; unmatched bases: 9. Germline V gene lookup returns CDR1 SNHLY and CDR2 FYNNEI. As DNA, the CDR3 is TGTGCCAGCAGTCGGACAGGGGGCGAAGTGGATGGAAACACCATATATTTT. It is translated as CASSRTGGEVDGNTIYF.

The chain carries TRBV27 and TRBJ1-1; D is undetermined. CDR3 size: 15 residues. Germline V gene lookup returns CDR1 MNHEY and CDR2 SMNVEV (reference sequence). The V gene lost 5 bases and the J gene lost 0 bases, with 13 bases spanning the gap. As DNA, the CDR3 is TGTGCCAGCAGTCCGAGTGGAGTAATGAACACTGAAGCTTTCTTT. This translates into CASSPSGVMNTEAFF.

This clone has just one count. V gene TRBV30 combines with J gene TRBJ2-4; weak D call: TRBD1 (5 bases). Deletions cut 0 bases from V and 7 bases from J, with 16 bases between. Germline V gene data show CDR1 as GTSNPN and CDR2 as SVGIG (reference sequence). This CDR3 is 15 amino acids long. CDR3 loop: CAWSVVGRVGNIQYF. In DNA form, the CDR3 reads TGTGCCTGGAGTGTAGTCGGCAGGGTTGGTAACATTCAGTACTTC.

This clone has a handful of counts. This sequence joins TRBV29-1 and TRBJ2-5; the match to TRBD2 covers 9 bases. The CDR3 runs to 12 residues. The trim removed 8 bases at V and 2 bases at J, leaving 3 bases unmatched. Germline V gene lookup returns CDR1 SQVTM and CDR2 ANQGSEA. CDR3 sequence reads: CSSLAGQETQYF. CDR3 sequence (DNA): TGCAGCTCTCTAGCGGGACAAGAGACCCAGTACTTC.

The rearrangement links TRBV30 to TRBJ2-3; no definite D call. Looked up from germline, CDR1 is GTSNPN and CDR2 is SVGIG (reference sequence). CDR3 length equals 13 residues. V was clipped by 2 bases and J by 2 bases, with 8 bases between them. CDR3 coding DNA: TGTGCCTGGAGTATAGAATTCACAGATACGCAGTATTTT. It is translated as CAWSIEFTDTQYF.

This clone came up once. The chain is built from TRBV25-1 and TRBJ2-1, with 9 bases fitting TRBD2. The V gene end was trimmed by 6 bases and the J gene end by 1 base; junction bases not matched to a gene: 7. The germline CDR1 and CDR2 sequences are MGHDK and SYGVNS. This CDR3 has 16 residues. The CDR3 protein is CASRAGGFGSYNEQFF. The CDR3 DNA sequence: TGTGCCAGCAGAGCGGGAGGTTTTGGTTCCTACAATGAGCAGTTCTTC.